These 19 T cell receptor beta chains were all obtained from the same sample, sequenced in a study of blood T cells in healthy people across ages. The authors ran a second PCR of about 6 to 11 cycles using a sample-barcoded 5' primer and a J-beta primer mix. A single record per CDR3 protein comes from TCRdb applying MiXCR to the 5' RACE reads. The table has approximately 580,000 distinct CDR3 sequences, approximately 25% seen once. A further study also used this sample, focusing on T cells of mothers and their children.

The sequencing input was blood. The receptors shown here come from a boy aged 10-17 years in good health.

Many counts were recorded for this clonotype. The V call is TRBV4-3, the J call TRBJ2-4; D gene unclear. This CDR3 is built from 15 residues. V was trimmed by 0 bases and J by 3 bases, leaving 9 bases between them. Germline lookup yields CDR1 LGHNA and CDR2 YSLEER. CDR3 region: CASSQDEQNKNIQYF. CDR3 DNA sequence: TGCGCCAGCAGCCAAGATGAACAGAACAAAAACATTCAGTACTTC.

The V gene is TRBV12-3 or TRBV12-4, the J gene TRBJ1-1, with a possible D match to TRBD1 (5 bases). The V and J ends lost 3 bases and 8 bases respectively, with 19 bases between them. There are 15 residues in the CDR3. The CDR3: CASSFPGGGRSEAFF. The CDR3 DNA is TGTGCCAGCAGTTTCCCTGGCGGGGGACGGTCCGAAGCTTTCTTT.

The V gene is TRBV9, the J gene TRBJ1-2; TRBD1 might be the D (6 bases). The CDR3 totals 16 residues. V lost 0 bases to trimming and J lost 1 base, with 13 bases between them. Germline CDR1 is SGDLS and CDR2 is YYNGEE. Here the CDR3 DNA reads TGTGCCAGCAGCGTAGAAGGGGGGTTAATTAACTATGGCTACACCTTC. It translates to CASSVEGGLINYGYTF.

The table lists this clonotype with a few counts. The chain uses TRBV6-2 or TRBV6-3 and TRBJ1-2, with D possibly matching TRBD1 (6 bases). Germline CDR1 is MNHEY and CDR2 is SVGEGT. The CDR3 spans 14 residues. The V end was cut by 6 bases, the J end by 7 bases, with 18 bases between. The CDR3 here is CASSLGEGGIGYTF. Here the CDR3 DNA reads TGTGCCAGCAGCCTCGGAGAAGGGGGAATTGGCTACACCTTC.

V gene TRBV5-5 combines with J gene TRBJ2-4; TRBD2 matches at 7 bases. Germline V gene lookup returns CDR1 SGHKS and CDR2 YYEKEE (reference sequence). The CDR3 consists of 16 residues. Germline trimming cut 0 bases from V and 4 bases from J; bases unmatched to any gene: 7. This CDR3 is CASSLGPGAGKNIQYF. As DNA, the CDR3 is TGTGCCAGCAGCTTGGGACCGGGAGCGGGGAAAAACATTCAGTACTTC.

The chain employs TRBV28 and TRBJ1-2, with D possibly matching TRBD1 (6 bases). Trimming shortened V by 6 bases and J by 4 bases, and 15 bases separated the two germline ends. This CDR3 contains 14 residues. CDR1 is MDHEN, CDR2 SYDVKM, per germline. CDR3 in amino acids: CASRGQRGGYGYTF. DNA of the CDR3: TGTGCCAGCAGGGGACAAAGAGGGGGCTATGGCTACACCTTC.

This clonotype was picked up a small number of times. This sequence joins TRBV7-2 and TRBJ1-1; unclear D gene. This CDR3 has 12 residues. Germline V gene sequence: CDR1 SGHTA, CDR2 FQGNSA. Trimming cost V 2 bases and J 6 bases, with 7 bases left between them. The CDR3 nucleotides read TGTGCCAGCAGCTTATGGGAAGCTGAAGCTTTCTTT. The encoded protein is CASSLWEAEAFF. The entire variable domain, with the rest obtained from reference TRBV7-2 and TRBJ1-1, is as follows: GAGVSQSPSNKVTEKGKDVELRCDPISGHTALYWYRQSLGQGLEFLIYFQGNSAPDKSGLPSDRFSAERTGGSVSTLTIQRTQQEDSAVYLCASSLWEAEAFFGQGTRLTVV.

In its sample, this clonotype was seen a few times. The chain employs TRBV29-1 and TRBJ2-5; tentatively, D is TRBD1 (6 bases). V was trimmed by 7 bases and J by 4 bases, leaving 16 bases between them. CDR3 size: 13 residues. CDR1 is SQVTM and CDR2 is ANQGSEA in the germline V gene. The DNA for the CDR3 is TGCAGCGGGGGACACTCGGCGGGAGAGACCCAGTACTTC. Its translation is CSGGHSAGETQYF.

This sequence joins TRBV7-2 and TRBJ2-7, with 7 positions matching TRBD2. This CDR3 has 14 residues. From germline, CDR1 is SGHTA and CDR2 FQGNSA. Trimming cost V 4 bases and J 12 bases; bases outside gene matches: 15. Here the CDR3 DNA reads TGTGCCAGCAGCTCCGTCCCCCCTCCCGGGGGGAGGTACTTC. It specifies CASSSVPPPGGRYF.

In this sample, this clonotype turned up a few times. This sequence joins TRBV4-3 and TRBJ2-1, with TRBD2 matching 8 bases. The CDR3 is 18 amino acids. J lost 3 bases, V lost 4 bases, and 14 bases had no gene match. Germline CDR1 LGHNA, CDR2 YSLEER. The CDR3 reads CASSLQGPGLDLYNEQFF. As DNA, the CDR3 is TGCGCCAGCAGCCTCCAGGGGCCGGGACTAGACCTCTACAATGAGCAGTTCTTC.

V and J are TRBV4-3 and TRBJ2-5; TRBD2 aligns across 7 bases. Germline V gene sequence: CDR1 LGHNA, CDR2 YSLEER. V lost 2 bases, J lost 3 bases, and 15 bases stayed unmatched. The CDR3 is 18 residues long. CDR3 loop: CASSQTDWGNSGEETQYF. The CDR3 DNA reads TGCGCCAGCAGCCAAACGGATTGGGGGAACAGCGGGGAAGAGACCCAGTACTTC.

This clonotype was seen a handful of times. The rearrangement joins TRBV27 to TRBJ1-6; D is unclear. Germline-derived CDR1 and CDR2 are MNHEY and SMNVEV (reference sequence). The CDR3 spans 13 residues. Trimming left V 2 bases short and J 8 bases short, with 7 bases between. CDR3 amino acids: CASSLEGYSPLHF. The CDR3 DNA reads as TGTGCCAGCAGTTTAGAGGGTTATTCACCCCTCCACTTT.

This chain connects TRBV5-1 to TRBJ2-7; tentative D call: TRBD1 (5 bases). V dropped 0 bases and J dropped 2 bases, with 12 bases sitting between them. Germline CDR1 and CDR2: SGHRS and YFSETQ. The CDR3 totals 15 residues. In DNA, the CDR3 is TGCGCCAGCAGCTTGGCTCAGGGTAACGCCTACGAGCAGTACTTC. Translated: CASSLAQGNAYEQYF.

The chain uses TRBV11-2 and TRBJ2-5, with D maybe TRBD1 (5 bases). Trimming pared 5 bases from V and 3 bases from J, leaving 13 bases between. Germline V gene sequence: CDR1 SGHAT, CDR2 FQNNGV. This CDR3 is built from 14 residues. CDR3 protein: CASSPPQEKETQYF. The CDR3 bases are TGTGCCAGCAGCCCACCACAGGAGAAAGAGACCCAGTACTTC.

This clonotype was detected many times. V and J are TRBV27 and TRBJ2-7, with TRBD1 matching 10 bases. The CDR3 runs 19 residues. Trimming at V came to 6 bases and at J to 1 base, leaving 18 bases not matched to a gene. Germline CDR1 reads MNHEY; CDR2 reads SMNVEV (reference sequence). CDR3 protein: CASSRILLMGDRGSYEQYF. CDR3 nucleotide sequence: TGTGCCAGCAGCCGTATTTTGCTAATGGGGGACAGGGGTTCCTACGAGCAGTACTTC.

This clonotype was seen just once. The chain recombines TRBV2 with TRBJ2-7, with a weak D call TRBD1 (6 bases). Trimming left V 5 bases short and J 3 bases short, with 11 bases between. This CDR3 spans 13 amino acids. Per germline, CDR1 SNHLY and CDR2 FYNNEI. CDR3 loop: CASSLPGVYEQYF. The CDR3 DNA follows: TGTGCCAGCAGTTTACCAGGGGTCTACGAGCAGTACTTC. The variable domain in full, with the rest retrieved from reference TRBV2 and TRBJ2-7, is EPEVTQTPSHQVTQMGQEVILRCVPISNHLYFYWYRQILGQKVEFLVSFYNNEISEKSEIFDDQFSVERPDGSNFTLKIRSTKLEDSAMYFCASSLPGVYEQYFGPGTRLTVT.

This clonotype was counted a few times. The chain employs TRBV27 and TRBJ1-1; D ambiguous. Trimming cost V 7 bases and J 2 bases, with 8 bases left between them. Germline values: CDR1 MNHEY, CDR2 SMNVEV (reference sequence). CDR3 size: 12 residues. The CDR3 DNA sequence: TGTGCCAGCAACGCCCCAAACACTGAAGCTTTCTTT. It translates to CASNAPNTEAFF.

CDR3 bases: TGTGCCAGCAGCCATGGGACTAGCGGGAGAGAGCAGTACTTC. This translates into CASSHGTSGREQYF. The chain has TRBV21-1 and TRBJ2-7; TRBD2, the table's D call, lacks a check against the DNA. TRBV21-1 is noted as a pseudogene. CDR3 length: 14 residues.

CDR3 region: CAGRVWEAGANVLTF. DNA for the CDR3: TGTGCCGGACGAGTTTGGGAGGCTGGGGCCAACGTCCTGACTTTC. V is TRBV7-2 and J is TRBJ2-6, with D maybe TRBD2 (6 bases). Germline lookup yields CDR1 SGHTA and CDR2 FQGNSA. The V and J ends lost 11 bases and 2 bases respectively, with 16 bases between them. The CDR3 spans 15 residues.